This TCR beta chain was found in a study of chemoradiotherapy in HPV16-positive cancers. Study information: Candidate HPV-specific clones and shared TCR motifs came from a couple of HPV16-positive patients.

Only in-frame clones appear in the TCRdb table, and some are missing; sequencing was by immunoSEQ multiplex PCR. The sample contains 8,000 to 10,000 clones, roughly 81% of which appear only once. Trimming stripped 3 bases from V and 6 bases from J, with 8 bases between. This CDR3 is built from 13 residues. The germline CDR1 and CDR2 sequences are WNHNN and SYGVQD (reference sequence). Regarding the study as a whole: Candidate HPV-specific clones and E7-related TCR motifs grew in tumor during treatment. HPV-responsive T-cell expansion during chemoradiotherapy was linked to improved recurrence-free survival in HPV16-positive patients.

Over chemoradiotherapy, repertoires were sampled more than once. A remark on this clone: Its antigen is undetermined.

This rearrangement joins TRBV10-1 to TRBJ2-2, with D uncertain. The sequence was collected from a human donor with HPV-associated anogenital cancer. The material sequenced was tumor tissue, taken from a patient who underwent chemoradiotherapy. CDR3 sequence reads: CASSDFGAGELFF. Written as DNA, the CDR3 is TGCGCCAGCAGTGACTTCGGAGCCGGGGAGCTGTTTTTT.